The sequence of this TCR beta chain was determined in a study of cytomegalovirus exposure and HLA in healthy donors. Separation from the approximately 720-subject first cohort characterized the approximately 120-subject validation cohort, to which the donors belonged. V dropped 4 bases and J dropped 1 base, with 7 bases sitting between them. The CDR3 sequence is 13 residues long. The germline CDR1 and CDR2 sequences are SNHLY and FYNNEI. Regarding the study as a whole: Cytomegalovirus-associated status was assigned to about 160 TCR beta chains. Usually a TCR sequence was rare, but some public TCRs were found in many donors.

This table comes from immunoSEQ multiplex PCR, and its TCRdb copy is limited to in-frame clones, with some not included. The sample lists over 100,000 clones; roughly 87% were seen once. As regards this clone: What it binds is unknown.

The receptor was derived from a woman under 30 in good health and CMV-seronegative. Sample: PBMCs. The rearrangement links TRBV2 to TRBJ1-1; no definite D call. The CDR3 reads CASSGHQNTEAFF. CDR3 bases: TGTGCCAGCAGTGGACACCAGAACACTGAAGCTTTCTTT.